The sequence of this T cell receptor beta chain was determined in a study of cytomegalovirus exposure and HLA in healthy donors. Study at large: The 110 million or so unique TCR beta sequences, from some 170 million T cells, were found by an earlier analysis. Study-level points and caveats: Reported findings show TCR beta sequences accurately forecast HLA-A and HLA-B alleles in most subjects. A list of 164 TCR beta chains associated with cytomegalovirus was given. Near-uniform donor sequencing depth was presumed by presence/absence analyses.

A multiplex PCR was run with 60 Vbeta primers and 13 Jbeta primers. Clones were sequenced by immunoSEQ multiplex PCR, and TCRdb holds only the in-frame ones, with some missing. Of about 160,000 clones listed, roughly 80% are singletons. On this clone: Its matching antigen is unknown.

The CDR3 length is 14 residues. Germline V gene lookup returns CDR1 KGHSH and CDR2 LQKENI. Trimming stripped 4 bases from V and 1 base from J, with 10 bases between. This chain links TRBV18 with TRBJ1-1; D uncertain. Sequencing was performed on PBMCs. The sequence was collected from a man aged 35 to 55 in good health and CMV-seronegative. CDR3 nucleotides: TGTGCCAGCTCACAACAACGCACGAACACTGAAGCTTTCTTT. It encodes CASSQQRTNTEAFF.